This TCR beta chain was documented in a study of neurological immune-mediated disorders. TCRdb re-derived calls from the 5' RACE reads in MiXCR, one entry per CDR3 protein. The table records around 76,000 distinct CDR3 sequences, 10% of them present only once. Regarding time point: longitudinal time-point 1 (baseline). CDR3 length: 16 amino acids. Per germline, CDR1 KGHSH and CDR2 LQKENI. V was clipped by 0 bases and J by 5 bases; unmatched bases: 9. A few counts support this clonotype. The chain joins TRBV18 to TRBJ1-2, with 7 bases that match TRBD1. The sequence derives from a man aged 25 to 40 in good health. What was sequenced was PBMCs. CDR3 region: CASSPPNGQEDYGYTF. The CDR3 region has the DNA TGTGCCAGCTCACCACCAAATGGACAGGAGGATTATGGCTACACCTTC.